These 21 T cell receptor beta chains came from one sample sequenced in a study of T cells in women clearing cervical HPV infection. Profiling relied on immunoSEQ multiplex PCR, and the TCRdb table lists in-frame clones only, not all of them. The sample includes tens of thousands of clones. The specimen sequenced was blood buffy coat. These receptors all stem from a woman between 18 and 75 years old with a cervical HPV16 infection that either progressed to CIN3+ or cleared (not recorded which).

About this clone: Read data end 3 residues before the CDR3 end; the end is taken from the germline J gene. J is TRBJ1-6 and V is TRBV5-1; D is uncertain. This CDR3 is built from 13 residues. V gave up 0 bases and J gave up 10 bases, with 8 bases separating them. Germline V gene lookup returns CDR1 SGHRS and CDR2 YFSETQ. The CDR3 here is CASSLAGRSPLHF. The CDR3 bases that were read are TGCGCCAGCAGCTTGGCTGGCCGATCACCC.

As regards this clone: The read finishes 3 residues shy of the CDR3 end, and the germline J gene is used to complete it. This chain links TRBV5-1 with TRBJ2-1, with D perhaps TRBD2 (6 bases). CDR1 SGHRS and CDR2 YFSETQ come from the germline V gene. The CDR3 covers 13 residues. Trimming shortened V by 7 bases and J by 4 bases, and 12 bases separated the two germline ends. Partial CDR3 DNA: TGCGCCAGCCAAGACAGCGGGTACAATGAG. It codes for CASQDSGYNE. The entire CDR3 sequence reads CASQDSGYNEQFF.

Worth noting for this clone: Read data end 3 residues before the CDR3 end; the end is taken from the germline J gene. V usage is TRBV19 and J usage is TRBJ2-1, with 10 bases identical to TRBD1. The CDR3 is made up of 16 amino acids. The germline V gene encodes CDR1 LNHDA and CDR2 SQIVND (reference sequence). Trimming at V came to 5 bases and at J to 4 bases, leaving 8 bases not matched to a gene. Partial CDR3 DNA: TGTGCCAGTAGTCAACTCCGGGACAGGGGATACAATGAG. Translation: CASSQLRDRGYNE. The CDR3 as a whole reads CASSQLRDRGYNEQFF.

Regarding this clone: The CDR3 is cut off 3 residues early in the read; its end comes from the germline J gene. The chain joins TRBV2 to TRBJ1-4; D is possibly TRBD1 (5 bases). Trimming stripped 7 bases from V and 4 bases from J, with 13 bases between. Germline assignment: CDR1 SNHLY and CDR2 FYNNEI. CDR3 length: 14 amino acids. CDR3 residues: CASNSQGFNEKLFF. The sequenced part of the CDR3 DNA is TGTGCCAGCAATTCTCAGGGCTTTAATGAAAAA.

On this clone: The read gets to within 3 residues of the CDR3 end, and the germline J gene fills in the rest. This chain connects TRBV30 to TRBJ1-1; TRBD1 matches at 7 bases. The V gene's germline CDR1 is GTSNPN and CDR2 SVGIG (reference sequence). This CDR3 has 12 amino acids. The part of the CDR3 DNA that was read is TGTGCCTGGAGTTACCGGGACAGCCTA. This sequence encodes CAWSYRDSL. From start to end, the CDR3 is CAWSYRDSLAFF.

Comments on this clone: The missing CDR3 end, 3 residues past where the read stops, is filled in from the germline J gene. The chain is built from TRBV19 and TRBJ2-3; D is uncertain. The germline V gene encodes CDR1 LNHDA and CDR2 SQIVND (reference sequence). This CDR3 has 15 residues. V dropped 7 bases and J dropped 0 bases, with 14 bases sitting between them. CDR3 DNA (partial): TGTGCCAGTACCTTGGTTGCGTCTAGCACAGATACG. This translates into CASTLVASSTDT. From start to end, the CDR3 is CASTLVASSTDTQYF.

Concerning this clone: The missing CDR3 end, 3 residues past where the read stops, is filled in from the germline J gene. J is TRBJ2-7 and V is TRBV5-4, with D perhaps matching TRBD1 (6 bases). Germline-derived CDR1 and CDR2 are SGHNT and YYREEE (reference sequence). V dropped 4 bases and J dropped 1 base, with 12 bases sitting between them. The CDR3 extends over 14 amino acids. The CDR3 reads CASSPGAASYEQYF. The CDR3 bases that were read are TGTGCCAGCAGCCCAGGGGCGGCGTCCTACGAG. Supplemented by reference TRBV5-4 and TRBJ2-7, the full variable domain reads ETGVTQSPTHLIKTRGQQVTLRCSSQSGHNTVSWYQQALGQGPQFIFQYYREEENGRGNFPPRFSGLQFPNYSSELNVNALELDDSALYLCASSPGAASYEQYFGPGTRLTVT.

In regard to this clone: Read coverage stops 3 residues before the CDR3 terminus; the germline J gene supplies the remainder. This sequence joins TRBV5-1 and TRBJ2-2, with 13 nucleotides matching TRBD2. From germline, CDR1 is SGHRS and CDR2 YFSETQ. The CDR3 covers 17 residues. V lost 1 base and J lost 6; bases outside the gene matches: 6. CDR3 amino acids: CASSLNSLAGGSGELFF. The DNA read from the CDR3 is TGCGCCAGCAGCTTGAATTCACTAGCGGGAGGGTCCGGGGAG.

Regarding this clone: The read comes to an end 3 residues before the CDR3 does, leaving the germline J gene to fill in the end. The V and J genes are TRBV29-1 and TRBJ2-1, with 7 bases fitting TRBD1. CDR1 is SQVTM, CDR2 ANQGSEA, per germline. The CDR3 is 13 amino acids. The V gene end was trimmed by 4 bases and the J gene end by 1 base; junction bases not matched to a gene: 1. CDR3 bases read: TGCAGCGTTGGCAGGGGGTCCTACAATGAG. It is translated as CSVGRGSYNE. The full CDR3 protein is CSVGRGSYNEQFF.

As regards this clone: The CDR3 end falls 3 residues outside the read, so it is completed with the germline J gene. This rearrangement joins TRBV4-2 to TRBJ2-4; 8 bases line up with TRBD2. Germline loops: CDR1 LGHNA, CDR2 YNFKEQ. J lost 0 bases, V lost 1 base, and 5 bases had no gene match. The CDR3 is made up of 17 amino acids. Partial CDR3 DNA: TGTGCCAGCAGCCAAGGGGTACTAGCGGTAGCCAAAAACATT. Translated: CASSQGVLAVAKNI. The full CDR3 is CASSQGVLAVAKNIQYF.

Concerning this clone itself: The CDR3 is cut off 3 residues early in the read; its end comes from the germline J gene. The chain joins TRBV7-3 to TRBJ2-3; 9 bases line up with TRBD2. The CDR3 is made up of 15 amino acids. Germline V gene sequence: CDR1 SGHTA, CDR2 FQGTGA. J lost 3 bases, V lost 3 bases, and 4 bases had no gene match. The CDR3 sequence is CASSFSGSGTDTQYF. CDR3 bases read: TGTGCCAGCAGCTTTAGCGGGAGTGGTACAGATACG.

Worth noting for this clone: The read gets to within 3 residues of the CDR3 end, and the germline J gene fills in the rest. V and J are TRBV5-1 and TRBJ1-6; possible D gene TRBD1, 5 bases. Germline-derived CDR1 and CDR2 are SGHRS and YFSETQ. CDR3 length: 14 amino acids. The sequenced CDR3 bases are TGCGCCAGCAGCCCCGGGACTGGTTACATGGCC. It specifies CASSPGTGYMA. Given in full, the CDR3 is CASSPGTGYMALHF.

Comments on this clone: The read terminates 3 residues ahead of where the CDR3 ends, so the germline J gene completes it. The chain combines TRBV18 with TRBJ1-4, with 7 nucleotides matching TRBD1. There are 14 residues in the CDR3. Germline values: CDR1 KGHSH, CDR2 LQKENI. The covered CDR3 bases are TGTGCCAGCTCACCCGGGACAGAGGTTTCACCA. Its protein product is CASSPGTEVSP. The CDR3, in full, reads CASSPGTEVSPLFF.

As for this clone: The read terminates 3 residues before the CDR3 end, so the remaining end is supplied by the germline J gene. The chain joins TRBV18 to TRBJ1-2; the D gene is possibly TRBD1 (6 bases). V was cut by 0 bases and J by 3 bases, with 20 bases left in between. The CDR3 consists of 18 residues. Germline lookup yields CDR1 KGHSH and CDR2 LQKENI. CDR3 region: CASSPPNRPAGAYYGYTF. Incomplete CDR3 DNA: TGTGCCAGCTCACCACCCAACCGCCCAGCGGGGGCCTACTATGGC.

Concerning this clone itself: The CDR3 is cut off 3 residues early in the read; its end comes from the germline J gene. The V call is TRBV5-1, the J call TRBJ2-1; 9 bases match TRBD2. V dropped 2 bases and J dropped 0; count of bases not matched to a gene: 0. This CDR3 is built from 15 residues. CDR1 and CDR2 (germline): SGHRS, YFSETQ. The DNA read from the CDR3 is TGCGCCAGCAGCTTTAGCGGGAGCTCCTACAATGAG. Amino acid sequence: CASSFSGSSYNE. The CDR3 in its entirety is CASSFSGSSYNEQFF.

Concerning this clone: The read ends 3 residues early relative to the CDR3; the germline J gene fills the gap. The chain uses TRBV6-1 and TRBJ1-5; TRBD1 agrees at 9 bases. The ends lost 2 bases at V and 7 bases at J; junction bases unmatched: 12. Germline V gives CDR1 MNHNS, CDR2 SASEGT. The CDR3 totals 17 residues. The CDR3 here is CASSELIGGQGRQPQHF. CDR3 DNA (partial): TGTGCCAGCAGTGAATTAATAGGGGGACAGGGACGGCAGCCC.

In regard to this clone: The read terminates 3 residues ahead of where the CDR3 ends, so the germline J gene completes it. The genes are TRBV20-1 and TRBJ1-5, with TRBD1 as a possible D gene (5 bases). Germline-derived CDR1 and CDR2 are DFQATT and SNEGSKA (reference sequence). CDR3 length: 12 amino acids. The CDR3 bases that were read are TGCAGTGCTCAGACAGCGAACCCTCCC. Protein sequence: CSAQTANPP. The CDR3 in full is CSAQTANPPQHF.

A note on this clone: The sequenced fragment ends 3 residues before the CDR3 boundary, so the rest is inferred from the germline J gene. This chain links TRBV11-3 with TRBJ1-3; D not certain. The CDR3 length is 15 residues. Germline CDR1 reads SGHNT; CDR2 reads YENEEA. Trimming stripped 4 bases from V and 0 bases from J, with 10 bases between. The CDR3 sequence is CASSSAGFSGNTIYF. CDR3 bases read: TGTGCCAGCAGCTCGGCGGGGTTCTCTGGAAACACC.

A remark on this clone: The CDR3 goes on 3 residues after the read ends, and that part is filled in from the germline J gene. The V call is TRBV7-9, the J call TRBJ2-7; no clear D gene. Germline CDR1 is SEHNR and CDR2 is FQNEAQ (reference sequence). CDR3 length: 15 residues. Trimming removed 5 bases at V and 6 bases at J, with 20 bases between. The CDR3 loop reads CASSLGALASLEQYF. CDR3 DNA, as far as it was read: TGTGCCAGCAGCCTAGGAGCCCTCGCGTCCCTCGAG.

About this clone itself: The read halts 3 residues ahead of the CDR3 end, with the missing end drawn from the germline J gene. V is TRBV5-1 and J is TRBJ2-7, with TRBD1 identical over 9 bases. Germline values: CDR1 SGHRS, CDR2 YFSETQ. CDR3 length: 14 amino acids. With V trimmed by 4 bases and J by 5 bases, 7 bases remained unmatched. The CDR3 sequence is CASSMDRGNDEQYF. Incomplete CDR3 DNA: TGCGCCAGCAGCATGGACAGGGGTAACGACGAG.

For this clone: Read sequence stops 3 residues before the CDR3 end, and the germline J gene provides the missing end. The rearrangement joins TRBV4-1 to TRBJ2-5; 11 nucleotides agree with TRBD2. After removal of 4 bases from V and 4 bases from J, the junction contained 11 bases not matched to a gene. Looked up from germline, CDR1 is MGHRA and CDR2 is YSYEKL. This CDR3 comprises 17 residues. The CDR3: CASSRGNSGRALETQYF. The sequenced part of the CDR3 DNA is TGCGCCAGCAGCCGTGGAAATAGCGGGAGGGCCTTAGAGACC.